The 15 T cell receptor beta chains below were found in one sample sequenced in a study of T-cell reconstitution after alpha-beta-depleted transplantation in children. Preparation of the TCRbeta library involved a method that used unique molecular identifiers. TCRdb re-analysed the PCR reads in MiXCR, keeping a single row per CDR3 protein. This table holds about 980,000 distinct CDR3 sequences, roughly 29% found once. Sequencing used PBMCs, mostly from graft donor cells, obtained 360 days after TCRalphabeta/CD19-depleted stem cell transplant. The source of these receptors is a boy under two years old who had a stem cell transplant for SCID, so the T cells may come from the graft donor.

This clonotype was counted between two and nine times. The chain employs TRBV5-6 and TRBJ2-3; 10 nucleotides agree with TRBD1. The junction had 7 bases not matched to a gene; V was cut back by 0 bases and J by 6 bases. The germline V gene encodes CDR1 SGHDT and CDR2 YYEEEE. The CDR3 spans 16 residues. The CDR3 DNA sequence: TGTGCCAGCAGCTTGGGACAGGGGGCGGTCGGGGATACGCAGTATTTT. This sequence encodes CASSLGQGAVGDTQYF. Full variable domain (outside the CDR3, taken from reference TRBV5-6 and TRBJ2-3): DAGVTQSPTHLIKTRGQQVTLRCSPKSGHDTVSWYQQALGQGPQFIFQYYEEEERQRGNFPDRFSGHQFPNYSSELNVNALLLGDSALYLCASSLGQGAVGDTQYFGPGTRLTVL.

The chain employs TRBV7-9 and TRBJ2-2, with a tentative D call TRBD1 (6 bases). V lost 5 bases to trimming and J lost 6 bases, with 10 bases between them. This CDR3 spans 13 amino acids. CDR1 and CDR2 from the germline V gene are SEHNR and FQNEAQ (reference sequence). The CDR3 sequence is CASSKTGPGELFF. DNA for the CDR3: TGTGCCAGCAGCAAAACAGGGCCCGGGGAGCTGTTTTTT.

This rearrangement joins TRBV2 to TRBJ2-5; no clear D. Between the trimmed V and J ends, which lost 1 base and 5 bases, there was a span of 14 bases. Germline CDR1 SNHLY, CDR2 FYNNEI. This CDR3 contains 15 residues. The CDR3 DNA sequence: TGTGCCAGCAGTGAAGTGGGATACACGGCGGAGACCCAGTACTTC. This translates into CASSEVGYTAETQYF.

The chain employs TRBV7-8 and TRBJ2-5; a possible D gene is TRBD2 (6 bases). Deletions cut 5 bases from V and 4 bases from J, with 17 bases between. This CDR3 contains 15 residues. Germline CDR1 and CDR2: SGHVS and FQNEAQ. In DNA, the CDR3 is TGTGCCAGCAGCGGGCGGGGCTTGAGGGGAGAGACCCAGTACTTC. Its protein product is CASSGRGLRGETQYF.

The V and J genes are TRBV20-1 and TRBJ2-7, with 11 bases aligning to TRBD2. J was trimmed by 5 bases and V by 4 bases; bases with no gene match: 7. This CDR3 has 14 amino acids. The germline gives CDR1 DFQATT, CDR2 SNEGSKA (reference sequence). The CDR3 is CSATVAGGPHEQYF. DNA of the CDR3: TGCAGTGCTACCGTAGCGGGGGGGCCGCACGAGCAGTACTTC.

The chain has TRBV5-1 and TRBJ1-6; D unclear. V lost 2 bases to trimming and J lost 2 bases, with 8 bases between them. CDR3 size: 15 residues. Germline V lookup: CDR1 SGHRS, CDR2 YFSETQ. The CDR3 region is CASSFDFTYNSPLHF. In nucleotides, the CDR3 is TGCGCCAGCAGCTTTGACTTTACCTATAATTCACCCCTCCACTTT.

The chain links TRBV19 to TRBJ2-3, with a possible D match to TRBD1 (6 bases). This CDR3 is built from 16 residues. The germline gives CDR1 LNHDA, CDR2 SQIVND (reference sequence). V lost 5 bases, J lost 0 bases, and 15 bases lay in between. Here the CDR3 DNA reads TGTGCCAGTAGTGCGGTGACAGGCCCCAGCACAGATACGCAGTATTTT. Protein: CASSAVTGPSTDTQYF.

This clonotype was observed a few times. This sequence joins TRBV28 and TRBJ2-5; 10 nucleotides align to TRBD2. This CDR3 is 15 amino acids long. With 6 bases clipped from V and 7 bases from J, the junction kept 11 bases outside the gene matches. Per the germline V gene, CDR1 is MDHEN and CDR2 is SYDVKM. The CDR3 is CASSSPGVAGGTQYF. The CDR3, as DNA: TGTGCCAGCAGCTCCCCGGGGGTAGCGGGGGGGACCCAGTACTTC.

The V call is TRBV21-1, the J call TRBJ2-1; TRBD2 is taken as the D call from the table, unchecked against the DNA. TRBV21-1 is a documented pseudogene. The CDR3 spans 11 residues. This chain's CDR3 is CASSKAGTLFF. Here the CDR3 DNA reads TGTGCCAGCAGCAAAGCTGGGACTCTTTTCTTC.

The chain has TRBV5-1 and TRBJ1-1, with a possible D match to TRBD1 (5 bases). CDR3 length: 13 amino acids. The V and J ends lost 4 bases and 5 bases respectively, with 12 bases between them. CDR1 is SGHRS, CDR2 YFSETQ, per germline. The CDR3 region has the DNA TGCGCCAGCAGCCGGGGGGTTTTTACTGAAGCTTTCTTT. This codes for CASSRGVFTEAFF.

This clonotype has only a few counts. The chain uses TRBV5-1 and TRBJ2-1; D assignment may be TRBD1 or TRBD2 (5 bases each). The CDR3 contains 16 residues. Per the germline V gene, CDR1 is SGHRS and CDR2 is YFSETQ. V was clipped by 1 base and J by 3 bases, with 14 bases between them. Here the CDR3 reads CASSLQLPGGYNEQFF. Written as DNA, the CDR3 is TGCGCCAGCAGCTTGCAGCTCCCTGGGGGCTACAATGAGCAGTTCTTC. The variable domain in full, with the rest retrieved from reference TRBV5-1 and TRBJ2-1, is KAGVTQTPRYLIKTRGQQVTLSCSPISGHRSVSWYQQTPGQGLQFLFEYFSETQRNKGNFPGRFSGRQFSNSRSEMNVSTLELGDSALYLCASSLQLPGGYNEQFFGPGTRLTVL.

V and J are TRBV20-1 and TRBJ1-2, with TRBD1 identical over 9 bases. Trimming cost V 5 bases and J 8 bases; bases outside gene matches: 9. Germline assignment: CDR1 DFQATT and CDR2 SNEGSKA (reference sequence). The CDR3 covers 13 residues. The CDR3 sequence is CSAPDRGAWGYTF. Here the CDR3 DNA reads TGCAGTGCTCCGGACAGGGGCGCGTGGGGCTACACCTTC.

This clonotype was detected a few times. V usage is TRBV2 and J usage is TRBJ1-1; 7 positions match TRBD1. The trim removed 3 bases at V and 7 bases at J, leaving 8 bases unmatched. The germline V gene has CDR1 SNHLY and CDR2 FYNNEI. The CDR3 covers 14 residues. CDR3 sequence (DNA): TGTGCCAGCAGTGAGGACAGGATGAGGGGTGAAGCTTTCTTT. Encoded protein: CASSEDRMRGEAFF.

The CDR3 bases are TGTGCCAGCAGCAAACCAAGGGGGTGGAACACTGAAGCTTTCTTT. It is translated as CASSKPRGWNTEAFF. The V and J genes are TRBV6-1 and TRBJ1-1; a possible D gene is TRBD1 (6 bases). The CDR3 consists of 15 residues. V was pared by 6 bases and J by 1 base, with 15 bases between. Germline assignment: CDR1 MNHNS and CDR2 SASEGT.

This clonotype was observed a few times. J is TRBJ2-7 and V is TRBV19; 10 nucleotides line up with TRBD1. V shed 4 bases, J shed 3 bases, and the junction held 9 bases outside the gene matches. This CDR3 has 16 amino acids. Germline loops: CDR1 LNHDA, CDR2 SQIVND (reference sequence). The CDR3: CASSRQGAARIYEQYF. CDR3 sequence (DNA): TGTGCCAGTAGTAGACAGGGGGCAGCAAGGATCTACGAGCAGTACTTC. Based on the CDR3 plus reference TRBV19 and TRBJ2-7, the full variable domain is DGGITQSPKYLFRKEGQNVTLSCEQNLNHDAMYWYRQDPGQGLRLIYYSQIVNDFQKGDIAEGYSVSREKKESFPLTVTSAQKNPTAFYLCASSRQGAARIYEQYFGPGTRLTVT.